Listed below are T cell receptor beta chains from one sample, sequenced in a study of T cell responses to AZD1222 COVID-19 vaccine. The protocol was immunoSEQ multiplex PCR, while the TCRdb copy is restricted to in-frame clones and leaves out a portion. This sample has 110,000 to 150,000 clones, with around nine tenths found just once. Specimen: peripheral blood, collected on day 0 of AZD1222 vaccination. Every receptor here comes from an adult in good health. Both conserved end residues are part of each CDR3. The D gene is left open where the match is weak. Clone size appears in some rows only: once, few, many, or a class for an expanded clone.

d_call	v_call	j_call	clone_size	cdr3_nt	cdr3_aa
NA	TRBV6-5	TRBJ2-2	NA	TGTGCCAGCACTTTGGGCCCCGGTACCGGGGAGCTGTTTTTT	CASTLGPGTGELFF
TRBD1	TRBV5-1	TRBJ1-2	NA	TGCGCCAGCAGCTTAGGGGGGACAGCTGCTAACTATGGCTACACCTTC	CASSLGGTAANYGYTF
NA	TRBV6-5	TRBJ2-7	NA	TGTGCCAGCAGCAACCGAGGGATCTTTGGGAGCGAGCAGTACTTC	CASSNRGIFGSEQYF
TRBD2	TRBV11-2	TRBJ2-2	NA	TGTGCCAGCAGCACGACTAGCGGACGCGCCGGGGAGCTGTTTTTT	CASSTTSGRAGELFF
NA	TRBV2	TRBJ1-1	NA	TGTGCCGCCAACCCTAGGAACACTGAAGCTTTCTTT	CAANPRNTEAFF
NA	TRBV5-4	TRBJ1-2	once	TGTGCCAGCAGCCTTGGTGACAGCCACCCAGGACTAGGCTATGGCTACACCTTC	CASSLGDSHPGLGYGYTF
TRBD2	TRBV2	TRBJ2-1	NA	TGTGCCAGCAGTGCTCTAGCGGGGTCCTACAATGAGCAGTTCTTC	CASSALAGSYNEQFF
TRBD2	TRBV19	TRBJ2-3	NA	TGTGCCAGTAGTAGTGAAGCGGGAGGGGGAGGTCGCACAGATACGCAGTATTTT	CASSSEAGGGGRTDTQYF
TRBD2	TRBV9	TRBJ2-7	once	TGTGCCAGCAGCGTAGGACTAGCGGGCTACGAGCAGTACTTC	CASSVGLAGYEQYF
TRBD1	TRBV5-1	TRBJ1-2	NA	TGCGCCAGCAGCTTGACAGGGGGTGTAGATGGCTACACCTTC	CASSLTGGVDGYTF
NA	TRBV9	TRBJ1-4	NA	TGTGCCAGCAGCGGGTCACCGGGTTTGGGAGAAAAACTGTTTTTT	CASSGSPGLGEKLFF
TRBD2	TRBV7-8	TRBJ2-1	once	TGTGCCAGCAGCGTTAGACTAGCGGGAGTCCTCCCGGATGAGCAGTTCTTC	CASSVRLAGVLPDEQFF
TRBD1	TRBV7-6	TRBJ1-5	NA	TGTGCCAGCAGCTTGTCTAATCTTCCAGAGGGACAGGCATGGAGGCAGCCCCAGCATTTT	CASSLSNLPEGQAWRQPQHF
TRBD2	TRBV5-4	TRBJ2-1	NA	TGTGCCAGCAGCTTGACTAGCGGGAGACAGGAGCAGTTCTTC	CASSLTSGRQEQFF
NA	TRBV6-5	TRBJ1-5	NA	TGTGCCAGCAGGCCAACGGGGGGCAATCAGCCCCAGCATTTT	CASRPTGGNQPQHF
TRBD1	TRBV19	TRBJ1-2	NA	TGTGCCAGTACTCGATGGCAGGGGGGTAACTATGGCTACACCTTC	CASTRWQGGNYGYTF
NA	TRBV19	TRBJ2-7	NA	TGTGCCAGTAAGCGAAACCCACAGCCAAGCCGCGAGCAGTACTTC	CASKRNPQPSREQYF
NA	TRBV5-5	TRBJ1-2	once	TGTGCCAGCAGCTTGGTGCCCGGGGTCGGCTACACCTTC	CASSLVPGVGYTF
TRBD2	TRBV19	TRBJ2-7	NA	TGTGCCAGTAGTGTCGGTAGCGGGCTTCTCTCCTACGAGCAGTACTTC	CASSVGSGLLSYEQYF
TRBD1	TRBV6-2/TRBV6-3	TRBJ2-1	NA	TGTGCCAGCAGTCATCAGGGGGCAACGGACGAGCAGTTCTTC	CASSHQGATDEQFF
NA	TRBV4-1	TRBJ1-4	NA	TGCGCCAGCAGCCAAGAGGCCCCAACCCAAAAACTGTTTTTT	CASSQEAPTQKLFF
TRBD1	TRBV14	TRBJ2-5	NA	TGTGCCAGCAGCCCGACAGGGTTTGGGGAGACCCAGTACTTC	CASSPTGFGETQYF
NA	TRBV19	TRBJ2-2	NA	TGTGCCAGTAGTATGGCGTACGCCGGGGAGCTGTTTTTT	CASSMAYAGELFF
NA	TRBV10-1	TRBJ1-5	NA	TGCGCCAGCCCCCCCAGCCAACGGGGCAATCAGCCCCAGCATTTT	CASPPSQRGNQPQHF
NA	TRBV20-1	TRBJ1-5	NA	TGCAGTGCTAGTATATGGGGCCAGGGCAATCAGCCCCAGCATTTT	CSASIWGQGNQPQHF
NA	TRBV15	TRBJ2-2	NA	TGTGCCACCAGCCAAGTCAGGGGAAATGCCGGGGAGCTGTTTTTT	CATSQVRGNAGELFF
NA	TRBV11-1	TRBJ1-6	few	TGTGCCAGCAGCTTCCAAACCGGAGGTCATTCACCCCTCCACTTT	CASSFQTGGHSPLHF
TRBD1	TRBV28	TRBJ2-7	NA	TGTGCCAGCACCTCCGGGACAGGGGTTACCTACGAGCAGTACTTC	CASTSGTGVTYEQYF
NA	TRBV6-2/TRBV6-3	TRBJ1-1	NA	TGTGCCAGCAGTTACGGGGACATGAACACTGAAGCTTTCTTT	CASSYGDMNTEAFF
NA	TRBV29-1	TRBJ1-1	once	TGCAGCGCAGACAGGATGAACACTGAAGCTTTCTTT	CSADRMNTEAFF
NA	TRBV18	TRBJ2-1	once	TGTGCCAGCTCACCACCGACACAATTATCCTACAATGAGCAGTTCTTC	CASSPPTQLSYNEQFF
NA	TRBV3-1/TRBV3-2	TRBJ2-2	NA	TGTGCCAGCAGCCCGGGACGGACCACCGGGGAGCTGTTTTTT	CASSPGRTTGELFF
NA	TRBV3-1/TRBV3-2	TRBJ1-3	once	TGTGCCAGCAGCCATTTTGCCAGGGATGGAAACACCATATATTTT	CASSHFARDGNTIYF
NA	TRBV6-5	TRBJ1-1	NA	TGTGCCAGCAGTTTCGGACAGCCTGAAGCTTTCTTT	CASSFGQPEAFF
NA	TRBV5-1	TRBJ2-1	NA	TGCGCCAGCAGCGGCGGGCTAGGACATACTTCCTACAATGAGCAGTTCTTC	CASSGGLGHTSYNEQFF
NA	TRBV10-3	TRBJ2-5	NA	TGTGCCACCCAGGGGAGGGAAGAGACCCAGTACTTC	CATQGREETQYF
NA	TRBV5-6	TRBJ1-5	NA	TGTGCCAGCAGCTTCGGGGGGGGGACGAGCAATCAGCCCCAGCATTTT	CASSFGGGTSNQPQHF
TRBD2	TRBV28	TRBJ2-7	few	TGTGCCAGCAGTCCACTAGCGGGGGGGATCGGGCAGTACTTC	CASSPLAGGIGQYF
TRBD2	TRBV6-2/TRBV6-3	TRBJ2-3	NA	TGTGCCAGCAGTGGTTCTGGCGGGAGGGGTGATACGCAGTATTTT	CASSGSGGRGDTQYF
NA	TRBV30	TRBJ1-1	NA	TGTGCCTGGAGTGATTCCAGGGGAACTGAAGCTTTCTTT	CAWSDSRGTEAFF
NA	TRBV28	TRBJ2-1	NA	TGTGCCAGCAGTGCCAACCCCAATGAGCAGTTCTTC	CASSANPNEQFF
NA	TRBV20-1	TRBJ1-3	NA	TGCAGTGCTAGTCCGGGGGCGGGTGGAAACACCATATATTTT	CSASPGAGGNTIYF
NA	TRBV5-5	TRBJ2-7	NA	TGTGCCAGCAGCTTTTTGGGGCTCCGGGGCGACGAGCAGTACTTC	CASSFLGLRGDEQYF
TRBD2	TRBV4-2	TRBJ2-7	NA	TGTGCCAGCAGCCAGTCGCCTAGCGGGAGGTTCTACGAGCAGTACTTC	CASSQSPSGRFYEQYF
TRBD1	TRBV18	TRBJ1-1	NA	TGTGCCAGCTCACCACTCCGGCAGGGGGCCACTGAAGCTTTCTTT	CASSPLRQGATEAFF
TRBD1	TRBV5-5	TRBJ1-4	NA	TGTGCCAGCAGCGGACAGGGGAATGAAAAACTGTTTTTT	CASSGQGNEKLFF
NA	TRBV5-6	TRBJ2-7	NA	TGTGCCAGCAGCTTGTTCGGACAAAGCTACGAGCAGTACTTC	CASSLFGQSYEQYF
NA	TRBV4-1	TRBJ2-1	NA	TGCGCCAGCAGCCAAGTGGGGCTAGCGACCAATGAGCAGTTCTTC	CASSQVGLATNEQFF
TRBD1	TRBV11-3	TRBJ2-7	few	TGTGCCAGCAGCTTAACAGGGGGGCTCGAGCAGTACTTC	CASSLTGGLEQYF
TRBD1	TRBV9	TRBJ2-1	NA	TGTGCCAGCAGCGTGGCGGGGACAGGGCCAAATGAGCAGTTCTTC	CASSVAGTGPNEQFF